The following is a TCR beta chain sequence with its context. Its antigen remains unknown. The source material, RNA transcripts, was used to amplify TCR beta CDR3 regions. During a first-round RT-PCR of the TCR CDR3, the HTBI primer set was used. Using its own MiXCR run on the multiplex PCR reads, TCRdb lists one record per CDR3 protein. Of over 500,000 distinct CDR3 sequences listed, more than 15% are singletons. The sample belongs to a study of T cells in Graves' hyperthyroidism and ophthalmopathy. Study results and limitations: Most thyroid clonotypes that were expanded above 0.001 also turned up in blood. Ophthalmopathy cases were set apart from stable hyperthyroidism by a 13 V-J model.

Uncontrolled infection, other autoimmune disease, pregnancy or lactation disqualified patients from enrolment. The sequenced material came from blood. The receptor was derived from a woman aged 18-30 years with Graves' ophthalmopathy.

Here the CDR3 DNA reads TGTGCCAGCAGCTCCGTCCCGGGACAGGGAGACGCCGGGGAGCTGTTTTTT. Translated, it gives CASSSVPGQGDAGELFF. The rearrangement joins TRBV7-6 to TRBJ2-2, with 9 nucleotides matching TRBD1. Trimming took 4 bases from V and 6 from J; bases not matched to a gene: 12. From germline, CDR1 is SGHVS and CDR2 FNYEAQ. CDR3 size: 17 residues.